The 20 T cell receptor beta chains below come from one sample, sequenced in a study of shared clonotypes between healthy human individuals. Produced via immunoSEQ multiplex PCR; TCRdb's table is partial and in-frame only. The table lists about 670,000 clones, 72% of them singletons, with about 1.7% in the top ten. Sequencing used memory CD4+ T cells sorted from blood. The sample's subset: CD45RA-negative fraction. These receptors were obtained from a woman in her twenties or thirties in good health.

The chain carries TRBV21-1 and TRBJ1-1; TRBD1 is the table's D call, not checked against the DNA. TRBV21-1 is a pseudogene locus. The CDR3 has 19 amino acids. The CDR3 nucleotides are TGTGCCAGCAGCCTTCATCATGGGACAGGTGGATTAATGAACACTGAAGCTTTCTTT. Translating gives CASSLHHGTGGLMNTEAFF.

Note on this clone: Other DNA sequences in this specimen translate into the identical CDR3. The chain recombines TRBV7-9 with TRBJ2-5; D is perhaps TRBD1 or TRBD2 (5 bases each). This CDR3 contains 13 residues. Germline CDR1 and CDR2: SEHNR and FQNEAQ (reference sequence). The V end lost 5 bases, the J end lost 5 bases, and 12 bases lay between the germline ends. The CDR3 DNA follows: TGTGCCAGCAGCCTGAGGGGTGGGGAGACCCAGTACTTC. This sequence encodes CASSLRGGETQYF.

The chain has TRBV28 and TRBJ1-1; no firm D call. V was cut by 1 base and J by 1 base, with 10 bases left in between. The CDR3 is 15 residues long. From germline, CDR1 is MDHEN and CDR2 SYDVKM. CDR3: CASSLLAPQNTEAFF. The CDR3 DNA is TGTGCCAGCAGTTTATTAGCCCCGCAGAACACTGAAGCTTTCTTT.

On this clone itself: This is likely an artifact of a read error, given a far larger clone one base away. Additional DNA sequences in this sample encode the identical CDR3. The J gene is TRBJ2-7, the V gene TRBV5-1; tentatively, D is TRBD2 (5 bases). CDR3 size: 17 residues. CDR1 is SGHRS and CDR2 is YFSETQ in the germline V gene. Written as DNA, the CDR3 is TGTGCCAGCAGCTTCGGCGTTGGCGGGTTTAACTCCTACGAGCAGTACTTC. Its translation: CASSFGVGGFNSYEQYF.

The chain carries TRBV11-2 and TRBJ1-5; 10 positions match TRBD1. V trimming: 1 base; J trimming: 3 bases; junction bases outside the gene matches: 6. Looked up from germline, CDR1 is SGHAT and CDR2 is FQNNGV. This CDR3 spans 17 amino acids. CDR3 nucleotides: TGTGCCAGCAGCTTAGCGGGGACAGGGGCGGTCAATCAGCCCCAGCATTTT. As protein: CASSLAGTGAVNQPQHF.

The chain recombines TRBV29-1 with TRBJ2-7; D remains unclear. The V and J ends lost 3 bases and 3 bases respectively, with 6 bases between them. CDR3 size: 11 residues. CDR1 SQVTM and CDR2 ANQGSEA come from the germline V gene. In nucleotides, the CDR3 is TGCAGCGTTGAGATCGGCTACGAGCAGTACTTC. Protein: CSVEIGYEQYF.

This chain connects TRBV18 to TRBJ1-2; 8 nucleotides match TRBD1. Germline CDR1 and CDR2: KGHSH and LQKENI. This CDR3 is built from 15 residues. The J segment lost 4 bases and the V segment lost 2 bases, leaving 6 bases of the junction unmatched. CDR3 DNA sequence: TGTGCCAGCTCACCAGGGGGGACAGGTTCCTATGGCTACACCTTC. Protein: CASSPGGTGSYGYTF.

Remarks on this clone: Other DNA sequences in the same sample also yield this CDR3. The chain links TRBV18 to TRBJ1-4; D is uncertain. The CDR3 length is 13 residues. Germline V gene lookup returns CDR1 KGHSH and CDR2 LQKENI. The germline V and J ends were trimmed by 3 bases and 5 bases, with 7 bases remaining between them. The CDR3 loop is CASSPGQNEKLFF. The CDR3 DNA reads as TGTGCCAGCTCACCTGGGCAGAATGAAAAACTGTTTTTT.

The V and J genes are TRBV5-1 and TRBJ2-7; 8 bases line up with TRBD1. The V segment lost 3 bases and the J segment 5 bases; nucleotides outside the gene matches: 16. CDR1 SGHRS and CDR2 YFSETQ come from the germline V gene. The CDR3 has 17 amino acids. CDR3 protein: CASSYYPGTGRGNEQYF. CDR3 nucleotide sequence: TGCGCCAGCAGCTACTACCCCGGGACAGGAAGGGGCAACGAGCAGTACTTC.

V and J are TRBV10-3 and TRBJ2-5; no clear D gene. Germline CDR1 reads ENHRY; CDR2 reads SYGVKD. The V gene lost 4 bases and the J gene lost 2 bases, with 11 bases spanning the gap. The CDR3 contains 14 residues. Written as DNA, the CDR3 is TGTGCCATCAGTGCAATAAACCGACAAGAGACCCAGTACTTC. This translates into CAISAINRQETQYF.

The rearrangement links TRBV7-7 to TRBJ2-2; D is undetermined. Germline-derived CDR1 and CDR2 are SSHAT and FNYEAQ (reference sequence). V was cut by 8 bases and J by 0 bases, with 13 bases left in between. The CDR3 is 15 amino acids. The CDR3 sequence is CASRPGPPNTGELFF. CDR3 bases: TGTGCCAGCCGTCCCGGGCCTCCGAACACCGGGGAGCTGTTTTTT.

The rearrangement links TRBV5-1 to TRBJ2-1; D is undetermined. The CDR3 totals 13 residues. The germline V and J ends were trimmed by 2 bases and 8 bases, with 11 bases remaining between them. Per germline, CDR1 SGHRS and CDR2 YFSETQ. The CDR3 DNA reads TGCGCCAGCAGCTTTCCCGTAAGCGATGAGCAGTTCTTC. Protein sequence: CASSFPVSDEQFF.

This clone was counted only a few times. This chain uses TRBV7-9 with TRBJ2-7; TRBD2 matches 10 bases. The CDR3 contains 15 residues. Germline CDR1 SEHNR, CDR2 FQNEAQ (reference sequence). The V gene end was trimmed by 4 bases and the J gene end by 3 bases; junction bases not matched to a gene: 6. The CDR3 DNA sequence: TGTGCCAGCAGCTCCTCTAGCGGGAGAATCTACGAGCAGTACTTC. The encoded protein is CASSSSSGRIYEQYF.

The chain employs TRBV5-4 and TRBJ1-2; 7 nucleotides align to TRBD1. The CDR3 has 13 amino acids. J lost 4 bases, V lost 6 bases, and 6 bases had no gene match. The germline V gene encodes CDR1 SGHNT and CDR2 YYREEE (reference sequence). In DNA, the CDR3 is TGTGCCAGCACAACAGGGGCTACCTATGGCTACACCTTC. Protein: CASTTGATYGYTF.

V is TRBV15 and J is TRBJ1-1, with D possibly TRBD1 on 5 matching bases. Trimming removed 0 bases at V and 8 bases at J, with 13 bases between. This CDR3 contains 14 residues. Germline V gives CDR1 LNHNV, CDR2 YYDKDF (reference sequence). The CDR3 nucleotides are TGTGCCACCAGCAGAGATCTCCGACAGCTAGAAGCTTTCTTT. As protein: CATSRDLRQLEAFF.

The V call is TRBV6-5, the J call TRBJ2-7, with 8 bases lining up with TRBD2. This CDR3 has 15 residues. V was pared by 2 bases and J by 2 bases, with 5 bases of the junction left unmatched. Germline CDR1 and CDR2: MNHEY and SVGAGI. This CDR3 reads CASSYGREGPYEQYF. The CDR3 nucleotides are TGTGCCAGCAGTTACGGCCGGGAGGGCCCCTACGAGCAGTACTTC.

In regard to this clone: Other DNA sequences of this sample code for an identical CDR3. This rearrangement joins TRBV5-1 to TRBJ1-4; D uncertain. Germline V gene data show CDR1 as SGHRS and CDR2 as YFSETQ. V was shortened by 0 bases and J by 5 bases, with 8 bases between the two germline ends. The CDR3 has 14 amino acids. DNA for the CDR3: TGCGCCAGCAGCTTGGGTGGAGAAAATGAAAAACTGTTTTTT. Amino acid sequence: CASSLGGENEKLFF.

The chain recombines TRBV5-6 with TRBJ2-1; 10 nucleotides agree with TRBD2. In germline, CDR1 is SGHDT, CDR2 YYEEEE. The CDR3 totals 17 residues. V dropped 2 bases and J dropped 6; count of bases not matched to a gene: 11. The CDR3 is CASSFLTGTSEVNEQFF. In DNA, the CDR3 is TGTGCCAGCAGCTTCCTGACCGGGACTAGCGAGGTCAATGAGCAGTTCTTC.

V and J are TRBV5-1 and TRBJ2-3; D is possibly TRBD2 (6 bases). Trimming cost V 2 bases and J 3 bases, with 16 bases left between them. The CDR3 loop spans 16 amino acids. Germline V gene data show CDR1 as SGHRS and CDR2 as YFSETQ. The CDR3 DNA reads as TGCGCCAGCAGCTTTCACGGAGCGGGTCAGACAGATACGCAGTATTTT. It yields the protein CASSFHGAGQTDTQYF. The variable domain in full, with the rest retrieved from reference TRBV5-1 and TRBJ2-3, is KAGVTQTPRYLIKTRGQQVTLSCSPISGHRSVSWYQQTPGQGLQFLFEYFSETQRNKGNFPGRFSGRQFSNSRSEMNVSTLELGDSALYLCASSFHGAGQTDTQYFGPGTRLTVL.

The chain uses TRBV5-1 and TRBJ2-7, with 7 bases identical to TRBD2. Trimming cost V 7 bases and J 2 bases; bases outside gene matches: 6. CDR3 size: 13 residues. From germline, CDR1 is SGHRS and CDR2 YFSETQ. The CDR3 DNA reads TGCGCCAGCCAACTAGCGAACACCTACGAGCAGTACTTC. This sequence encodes CASQLANTYEQYF.